A selection of T cell receptor beta chains follows, all from one sample in a study of graft-versus-host responses after intestinal transplantation. Their antigens are not known. Profiled with immunoSEQ multiplex PCR; TCRdb holds only in-frame clones, not every one. The data hold fewer than 90,000 clones, with about 94% observed a single time. Here the sequenced sample was unstimulated CD4+ T cells sorted from spleen or lymph node cells, taken before transplant. Receptors originate from a human donor who was the organ donor for an intestinal transplant. Each CDR3 is given with its conserved first and last residue. A D gene is named only where the DNA matches it firmly. Not every row has a clone size; where given, it reads once, few, many or a size class.

CDR3 length: 16
clone size: once
V gene: TRBV10-2
D gene: -
J gene: TRBJ2-3
CDR3 protein: CASSEWAGRGTDTQYF
CDR3 DNA: TGCGCCAGCAGTGAGTGGGCAGGGAGGGGGACAGATACGCAGTATTTT

CDR3 length: 14
clone size: -
V gene: TRBV2
D gene: TRBD2
J gene: TRBJ2-3
CDR3 protein: CASSPGLASDTQYF
CDR3 DNA: TGTGCCAGCAGTCCCGGACTAGCTTCAGATACGCAGTATTTT

CDR3 length: 19
clone size: -
V gene: TRBV19
D gene: TRBD1
J gene: TRBJ2-4
CDR3 protein: CASSAGTGYSRVAKNIQYF
CDR3 DNA: TGTGCCAGTAGTGCCGGGACAGGTTATTCCAGAGTAGCCAAAAACATTCAGTACTTC

CDR3 length: 16
clone size: -
V gene: TRBV5-6
D gene: TRBD1
J gene: TRBJ1-2
CDR3 protein: CASSSGRGRANYGYTF
CDR3 DNA: TGTGCCAGCAGCTCGGGCAGGGGGCGAGCTAACTATGGCTACACCTTC

CDR3 length: 14
clone size: -
V gene: TRBV27
D gene: -
J gene: TRBJ1-5
CDR3 protein: CASSIEHSNQPQHF
CDR3 DNA: TGTGCCAGCTCAATCGAACATAGCAATCAGCCCCAGCATTTT

CDR3 length: 19
clone size: -
V gene: TRBV5-1
D gene: TRBD2
J gene: TRBJ2-1
CDR3 protein: CASSSGLAGGDGPYNEQFF
CDR3 DNA: TGCGCCAGCAGCTCGGGACTAGCGGGGGGAGATGGACCCTACAATGAGCAGTTCTTC

CDR3 length: 14
clone size: -
V gene: TRBV4-2
D gene: -
J gene: TRBJ1-2
CDR3 protein: CASSQPRSHYGYTF
CDR3 DNA: TGTGCCAGCAGCCAACCTCGGAGTCACTATGGCTACACCTTC

CDR3 length: 17
clone size: -
V gene: TRBV6-1
D gene: TRBD1
J gene: TRBJ1-1
CDR3 protein: CASSDPPGQGTNTEAFF
CDR3 DNA: TGTGCCAGCAGTGATCCCCCGGGACAGGGGACGAACACTGAAGCTTTCTTT

CDR3 length: 17
clone size: -
V gene: TRBV7-8
D gene: -
J gene: TRBJ1-2
CDR3 protein: CASSLMGRGGLGYGYTF
CDR3 DNA: TGTGCCAGCAGCTTAATGGGCCGGGGAGGTTTAGGGTATGGCTACACCTTC

CDR3 length: 14
clone size: -
V gene: TRBV5-4
D gene: -
J gene: TRBJ2-7
CDR3 protein: CASTSEGKTYEQYF
CDR3 DNA: TGTGCCAGCACCTCTGAAGGGAAGACCTACGAGCAGTACTTC

CDR3 length: 17
clone size: -
V gene: TRBV19
D gene: -
J gene: TRBJ1-4
CDR3 protein: CASSPIQGMGSNEKLFF
CDR3 DNA: TGTGCCAGTAGTCCTATACAGGGAATGGGGTCTAATGAAAAACTGTTTTTT

CDR3 length: 15
clone size: -
V gene: TRBV4-1
D gene: TRBD1
J gene: TRBJ1-5
CDR3 protein: CASSHGTGGNQPQHF
CDR3 DNA: TGCGCCAGCAGCCATGGTACAGGGGGCAATCAGCCCCAGCATTTT

CDR3 length: 13
clone size: -
V gene: TRBV28
D gene: -
J gene: TRBJ2-2
CDR3 protein: CASIYRDTGELFF
CDR3 DNA: TGTGCCAGTATCTACAGGGACACCGGGGAGCTGTTTTTT

CDR3 length: 14
clone size: -
V gene: TRBV7-2
D gene: TRBD1
J gene: TRBJ1-6
CDR3 protein: CASSRGQGDSPLHF
CDR3 DNA: TGTGCCAGCAGTCGAGGACAGGGGGATTCACCCCTCCACTTT

CDR3 length: 15
clone size: -
V gene: TRBV15
D gene: TRBD1
J gene: TRBJ1-2
CDR3 protein: CATSGTGQGAYGYTF
CDR3 DNA: TGTGCCACCAGCGGCACGGGACAGGGGGCTTATGGCTACACCTTC

CDR3 length: 11
clone size: -
V gene: TRBV7-2
D gene: -
J gene: TRBJ2-3
CDR3 protein: CASSPGYTQYF
CDR3 DNA: TGTGCCAGCAGCCCGGGGTATACGCAGTATTTT

CDR3 length: 16
clone size: -
V gene: TRBV5-4
D gene: -
J gene: TRBJ2-2
CDR3 protein: CASSFGRKTDTGELFF
CDR3 DNA: TGTGCCAGCAGCTTTGGCAGGAAGACGGACACCGGGGAGCTGTTTTTT

CDR3 length: 13
clone size: once
V gene: TRBV5-1
D gene: -
J gene: TRBJ2-5
CDR3 protein: CASSRQAPETQYF
CDR3 DNA: TGCGCCAGCAGCCGTCAAGCCCCAGAGACCCAGTACTTC

CDR3 length: 12
clone size: -
V gene: TRBV28
D gene: -
J gene: TRBJ2-7
CDR3 protein: CASSFSGLGQYF
CDR3 DNA: TGTGCCAGCAGTTTCTCCGGGTTGGGGCAGTACTTC

CDR3 length: 17
clone size: -
V gene: TRBV7-3
D gene: -
J gene: TRBJ2-3
CDR3 protein: CASSLNLGAVFTDTQYF
CDR3 DNA: TGTGCCAGCAGCTTAAATTTGGGGGCCGTCTTCACAGATACGCAGTATTTT

CDR3 length: 16
clone size: once
V gene: TRBV28
D gene: -
J gene: TRBJ2-7
CDR3 protein: CASSSGYLRVSYEQYF
CDR3 DNA: TGTGCCAGCAGTTCCGGGTATTTACGGGTCTCCTACGAGCAGTACTTC

CDR3 length: 13
clone size: -
V gene: TRBV15
D gene: -
J gene: TRBJ2-7
CDR3 protein: CATSRGLGYEQYF
CDR3 DNA: TGTGCCACCAGCAGAGGGCTCGGCTACGAGCAGTACTTC